Reported below is one T cell receptor (beta chain). Germline CDR1 reads DFQATT; CDR2 reads SNEGSKA (reference sequence). The CDR3 loop spans 13 amino acids. MiXCR was run by TCRdb on the 5' RACE reads, yielding one entry per CDR3 protein. Of 62,000 or so distinct CDR3 sequences listed, about 22% are singletons. This clonotype was obtained from a female donor with breast cancer. Sequencing input: memory CD4+ T cells sorted from a lymph node. As to subset: memory CD4+ T cells, CD4+CD45RO+CD25-. The chain carries TRBV20-1 and TRBJ2-3, with 10 positions matching TRBD1. The CDR3 here is CRSPGQGRDTQYF. The DNA of the CDR3 is TGCAGATCGCCGGGACAGGGGAGGGATACGCAGTATTTT.